This T cell receptor (beta chain) originates from a study of T-cell reconstitution after alpha-beta-depleted transplantation in children. The ends lost 6 bases at V and 9 bases at J; junction bases unmatched: 8. The CDR3 sequence is 14 residues long. The authors prepared the TCRbeta library with unique molecular identifiers. A single record per CDR3 protein comes from TCRdb applying MiXCR to the PCR reads. The table records 400,000 to 500,000 distinct CDR3 sequences, around 9.9% of them present only once. This TCR came from a human donor who donated a stem cell graft to a child with acute myeloid leukemia. Sequencing used PBMCs from the stem cell graft donor, obtained from the stem cell graft. The chain links TRBV12-3 or TRBV12-4 to TRBJ2-1; 10 positions match TRBD2. This CDR3 is CASRSLAGAVEQFF. The CDR3 bases are TGTGCCAGCAGAAGTCTAGCGGGGGCTGTTGAGCAGTTCTTC.